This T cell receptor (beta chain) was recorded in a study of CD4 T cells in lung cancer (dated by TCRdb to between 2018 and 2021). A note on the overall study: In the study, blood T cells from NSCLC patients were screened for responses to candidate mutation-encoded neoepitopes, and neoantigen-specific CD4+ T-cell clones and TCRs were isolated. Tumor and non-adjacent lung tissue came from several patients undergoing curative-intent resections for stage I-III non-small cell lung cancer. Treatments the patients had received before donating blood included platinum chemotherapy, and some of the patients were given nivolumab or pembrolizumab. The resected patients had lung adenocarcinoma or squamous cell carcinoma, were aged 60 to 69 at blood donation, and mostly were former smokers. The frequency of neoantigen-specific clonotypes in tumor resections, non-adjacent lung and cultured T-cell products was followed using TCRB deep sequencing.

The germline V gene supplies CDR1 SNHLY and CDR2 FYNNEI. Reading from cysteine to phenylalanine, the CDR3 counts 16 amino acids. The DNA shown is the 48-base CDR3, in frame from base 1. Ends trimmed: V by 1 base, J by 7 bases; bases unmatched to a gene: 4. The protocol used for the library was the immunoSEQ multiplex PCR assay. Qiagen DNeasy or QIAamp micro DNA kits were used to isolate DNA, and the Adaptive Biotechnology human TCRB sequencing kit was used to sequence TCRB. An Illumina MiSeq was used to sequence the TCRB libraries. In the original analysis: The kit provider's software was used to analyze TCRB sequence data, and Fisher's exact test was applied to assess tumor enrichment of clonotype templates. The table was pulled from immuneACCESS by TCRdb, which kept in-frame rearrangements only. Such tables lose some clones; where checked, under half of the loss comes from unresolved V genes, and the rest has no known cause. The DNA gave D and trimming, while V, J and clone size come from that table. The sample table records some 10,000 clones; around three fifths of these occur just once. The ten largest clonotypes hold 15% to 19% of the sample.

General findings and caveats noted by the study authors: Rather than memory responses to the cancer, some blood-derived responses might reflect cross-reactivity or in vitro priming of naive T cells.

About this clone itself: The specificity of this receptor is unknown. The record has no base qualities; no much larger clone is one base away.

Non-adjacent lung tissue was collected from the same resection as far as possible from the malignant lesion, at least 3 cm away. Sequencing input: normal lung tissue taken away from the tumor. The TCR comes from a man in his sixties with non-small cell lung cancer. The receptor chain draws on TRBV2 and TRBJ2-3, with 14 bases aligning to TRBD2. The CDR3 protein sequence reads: CASSEGGLAGVNTQYF. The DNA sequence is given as TGTGCCAGCAGTGAAGGGGGACTAGCGGGAGTTAATACGCAGTATTTT.